The 18 T cell receptor beta chains below all came from one sample that was sequenced in a study of blood T cell repertoires in COVID-19. Generated by immunoSEQ multiplex PCR, the TCRdb table keeps only in-frame clones and is missing some. The data show 45,000 to 60,000 clones, around 86% seen once. The sequencing input was peripheral blood. The source is a human donor with acute or convalescent COVID-19. The donor label of this sample is uncertain.

The chain uses TRBV24-1 and TRBJ1-2; D uncertain. This CDR3 comprises 13 residues. V was cut by 3 bases and J by 2 bases, with 6 bases left in between. The V gene's germline CDR1 is KGHDR and CDR2 SFDVKD. DNA for the CDR3: TGTGCCACCAGTGATGGCCTGAACTATGGCTACACCTTC. Encoded protein: CATSDGLNYGYTF.

This rearrangement joins TRBV6-5 to TRBJ1-1; D uncertain. This CDR3 comprises 14 residues. CDR1 MNHEY and CDR2 SVGAGI come from the germline V gene. V lost 0 bases, J lost 1 base, and 6 bases lay in between. Here the CDR3 reads CASSYSRQNTEAFF. In DNA form, the CDR3 reads TGTGCCAGCAGTTACTCGCGGCAGAACACTGAAGCTTTCTTT.

The V gene is TRBV10-3, the J gene TRBJ1-2, with 7 bases matching TRBD1. V was clipped by 3 bases and J by 6 bases; unmatched bases: 7. The CDR3 is 14 amino acids. Germline V gene lookup returns CDR1 ENHRY and CDR2 SYGVKD. CDR3 DNA: TGTGCCATCAGTGACTTTGAGACAGGGAATGGCTACACCTTC. Its translation: CAISDFETGNGYTF.

The rearrangement joins TRBV29-1 to TRBJ1-1; D is unresolved. The CDR3 contains 10 residues. Germline V gene data show CDR1 as SQVTM and CDR2 as ANQGSEA. V was cut by 7 bases and J by 2 bases, with 5 bases left in between. CDR3 protein: CSAYNTEAFF. DNA for the CDR3: TGCAGCGCCTATAACACTGAAGCTTTCTTT.

The rearrangement uses TRBV9 and TRBJ2-2; 7 bases match TRBD1. The length of the CDR3 is 17 residues. Germline V CDR1 and CDR2: SGDLS, YYNGEE. V lost 0 bases and J lost 3; bases outside the gene matches: 8. The CDR3 region is CASSVDTGVYYTGELFF. The CDR3 bases are TGTGCCAGCAGCGTAGATACAGGGGTTTACTACACCGGGGAGCTGTTTTTT. Drawing the rest from reference TRBV9 and TRBJ2-2, the complete variable domain is DSGVTQTPKHLITATGQRVTLRCSPRSGDLSVYWYQQSLDQGLQFLIQYYNGEERAKGNILERFSAQQFPDLHSELNLSSLELGDSALYFCASSVDTGVYYTGELFFGEGSRLTVL.

The chain employs TRBV10-3 and TRBJ1-1, with D possibly being TRBD1 (5 bases). Between the trimmed V and J ends, which lost 10 bases and 3 bases, there was a span of 15 bases. The CDR3 loop spans 13 amino acids. The germline CDR1 and CDR2 sequences are ENHRY and SYGVKD. The CDR3 sequence is CATKRGHDTEAFF. In DNA, the CDR3 is TGTGCCACCAAAAGGGGTCACGACACTGAAGCTTTCTTT.

The V call is TRBV18, the J call TRBJ2-2, with TRBD1 matching 10 bases. CDR3 length: 16 residues. Per germline, CDR1 KGHSH and CDR2 LQKENI. V lost 4 bases and J lost 7; bases outside the gene matches: 9. Written as DNA, the CDR3 is TGTGCCAGCTCACACCTTGACAGGGGGCTAGACGGGGAGCTGTTTTTT. This codes for CASSHLDRGLDGELFF.

V and J are TRBV20-1 and TRBJ2-1; unclear D gene. CDR3 length equals 11 residues. Trimming cost V 0 bases and J 10 bases, with 7 bases left between them. Germline values: CDR1 DFQATT, CDR2 SNEGSKA (reference sequence). The CDR3 spells CSARDQLEQFF. CDR3 bases: TGCAGTGCTAGAGACCAACTGGAGCAGTTCTTC.

The chain uses TRBV30 and TRBJ2-5; TRBD2 agrees at 12 bases. V lost 2 bases to trimming and J lost 5 bases; unmatched junction nucleotides: 9. CDR3 length equals 16 residues. The germline gives CDR1 GTSNPN, CDR2 SVGIG (reference sequence). This chain's CDR3 is CAWSRATSGGRETQYF. CDR3 in DNA: TGTGCCTGGAGTCGGGCCACTAGCGGGGGGAGGGAGACCCAGTACTTC.

The V and J genes are TRBV27 and TRBJ1-2; D unresolved. The CDR3 runs 13 residues. The germline V gene has CDR1 MNHEY and CDR2 SMNVEV (reference sequence). The germline V and J ends were trimmed by 7 bases and 5 bases, with 14 bases remaining between them. DNA of the CDR3: TGTGCCAGCACTAAGGAGATGGGTTATGGCTACACCTTC. Translation gives CASTKEMGYGYTF.

This chain joins TRBV5-1 and TRBJ2-5, with no clear D. V lost 0 bases, J lost 4 bases, and 13 bases lay in between. Looked up from germline, CDR1 is SGHRS and CDR2 is YFSETQ. The CDR3 is 15 residues long. CDR3 region: CASSLAGDLGETQYF. The DNA of the CDR3 is TGCGCCAGCAGCTTGGCCGGCGACTTGGGAGAGACCCAGTACTTC.

The chain is built from TRBV12-3 or TRBV12-4 and TRBJ1-1; TRBD1 matches 9 bases. J gave up 7 bases and V 4 bases, and 4 bases lay outside the gene matches. The CDR3 has 13 residues. CDR3 sequence reads: CASSYDRGSEAFF. Here the CDR3 DNA reads TGTGCCAGCAGTTATGACAGGGGGAGTGAAGCTTTCTTT.

The V call is TRBV6-2 or TRBV6-3, the J call TRBJ2-7; 7 bases agree with TRBD2. The CDR3 covers 16 residues. Germline V gene lookup returns CDR1 MNHEY and CDR2 SVGEGT. The trim removed 1 base at V and 4 bases at J, leaving 10 bases unmatched. CDR3 amino acids: CASSYFASGNSYEQYF. The CDR3 coding sequence is TGTGCCAGCAGTTACTTCGCTAGCGGAAATAGTTACGAGCAGTACTTC.

This clone was counted between two and nine times. The CDR3 DNA reads as TGTGCCAGCAGCCCCCAGGCTACGAGGGGGCTCTTGGTTACGCAGTATTTT. Residues: CASSPQATRGLLVTQYF. The V and J genes are TRBV3-1 (or the pseudogene TRBV3-2) and TRBJ2-3; TRBD1 aligns across 7 bases. J gave up 8 bases and V 4 bases, and 18 bases lay outside the gene matches. Germline V lookup: CDR1 LGHDT, CDR2 YNNKEL (reference sequence). CDR3 length equals 17 residues.

The chain carries TRBV9 and TRBJ1-2; tentatively, D is TRBD1 (5 bases). This CDR3 comprises 14 residues. V gave up 3 bases and J gave up 7 bases, with 16 bases separating them. CDR1 is SGDLS, CDR2 YYNGEE, per germline. CDR3 sequence (DNA): TGTGCCAGCAGCGCCGGGCAAGGGGTTTCTGGCTACACCTTC. Translated: CASSAGQGVSGYTF.

CDR3 nucleotide sequence: TGTGCCAGCAGCTCGGGGACAGGGGCGAGAGAGACCCAGTACTTC. Translation: CASSSGTGARETQYF. The V and J genes are TRBV7-2 and TRBJ2-5; TRBD1 aligns across 10 bases. CDR1 and CDR2 from the germline V gene are SGHTA and FQGNSA. The CDR3 runs 15 residues. Trimming removed 4 bases from V and 4 bases from J; junction bases left unmatched: 6.

The V call is TRBV10-3, the J call TRBJ2-5, with D unresolved. The germline V gene has CDR1 ENHRY and CDR2 SYGVKD. The V end lost 10 bases, the J end lost 4 bases, and 16 bases lay between the germline ends. This CDR3 contains 13 residues. CDR3 region: CATTPSRGETQYF. In DNA, the CDR3 is TGTGCCACGACCCCCTCTCGAGGAGAGACCCAGTACTTC.

V usage is TRBV30 and J usage is TRBJ1-1, with D possibly being TRBD1 (6 bases). The CDR3 contains 14 residues. V shed 4 bases and J shed 0 bases, with 12 bases lying between them. Germline values: CDR1 GTSNPN, CDR2 SVGIG (reference sequence). The chain's CDR3 is CAWKTTGMNTEAFF. The CDR3 bases are TGTGCCTGGAAGACGACAGGCATGAACACTGAAGCTTTCTTT.